This T cell receptor (beta chain) was captured in a study of T cells after yellow fever vaccination. Looking at the study overall: When fractions had low cell numbers, they were prepared with SMART-Seq v4 Ultra Low Input. Study-wide results and caveats: Re-detected after boosting: most primary clones, 96% of CD4 and roughly 88% of CD8.

Germline V CDR1 and CDR2: SGHTA, FQGNSA. The V and J ends lost 4 bases and 6 bases, in that order; junction bases with no gene match: 11. The length of the CDR3 is 15 residues. TCRdb reprocessed the 5' RACE reads with MiXCR, giving one entry per CDR3 protein. The sample lists approximately 110,000 distinct CDR3 sequences; around 7.4% were seen once. This clonotype appeared many times. Its antigen is currently unknown. The chain uses TRBV7-2 and TRBJ1-1; the match to TRBD1 covers 7 bases. This clonotype was obtained from a man between 18 and 35 years old who received the YFV17D yellow fever vaccine. The starting material was CD4+ T cells sorted from PBMCs, obtained approximately 11 days after the first yellow fever vaccination. CDR3 sequence: CASSSEARGTAEAFF. The CDR3 bases are TGTGCCAGCAGCTCTGAGGCGAGAGGGACAGCTGAAGCTTTCTTT.